Listed below are T cell receptor beta chains from one sample, sequenced in a study of CD8 T cells in ankylosing spondylitis. Each CDR3 protein gets one entry after TCRdb re-called the 5' RACE reads with MiXCR. The table has a few hundred thousand distinct CDR3 sequences, around 6.6% seen once. Sequenced: blood, either unsorted or a sorted T cell fraction (not recorded which). Receptors originate from a male donor with ankylosing spondylitis. Both conserved end residues are part of each CDR3. A D gene is named only where the DNA matches it firmly. Size values are once, few and many counts, or a class for expanded clones, and some rows have none.

TRBD2,TRBJ2-1,TRBV11-1,many,TGTGCCAGCAGCTTAGAAGGTGGTAGCGGGGGGGCCAACAATGAGCAGTTCTTC,CASSLEGGSGGANNEQFF
-,TRBJ2-6,TRBV20-1,-,TGCTGTGCTAGCCCCAGTTACTCTGGGGCCAACGTCCTGACTTTC,CCASPSYSGANVLTF
-,TRBJ2-2,TRBV3-1,-,TGTGCCTCCACCACCAAGATCTTAGGAATGAACACCGGGGAGCTGTTTTTT,CASTTKILGMNTGELFF
-,TRBJ1-1,TRBV7-9,many,TGTGCCAGCAGTCATAGGACACTGAACACTGAAGCTTTCTTT,CASSHRTLNTEAFF
TRBD2,TRBJ2-2,TRBV28,many,TGTGCCAGCGCCTGGGGGGGTACCGGGGAGCTGTTTTTT,CASAWGGTGELFF
TRBD2,TRBJ2-3,TRBV10-3,-,TGTGCCATTCTAGCGGGAGTGGCAGATACGCAGTATTTT,CAILAGVADTQYF
TRBD2,TRBJ2-7,TRBV10-3,-,TGTGCCATCAGTGCCCGACTAGCGGGAGACGAGCAGTACTTC,CAISARLAGDEQYF
-,TRBJ1-1,TRBV11-2,many,TGTGCCAGCAGCTTAGTGTCGTATCGAGACGGGGGTATGAACACTGAAGCTTTCTTT,CASSLVSYRDGGMNTEAFF
-,TRBJ1-2,TRBV6-2/TRBV6-3,many,TGTGCCAGCAGTTACTCGAATTACTATGGCTACACCTTC,CASSYSNYYGYTF
-,TRBJ2-7,TRBV27,few,TGTGCCACCCTTAACAGGTATACGACCTACGAGCAGTACTTC,CATLNRYTTYEQYF
-,TRBJ2-2,TRBV19,few,TGTGCCAGTAGTATAATACGTGTGTCGAACACCGGGGAGCTGTTTTTT,CASSIIRVSNTGELFF
-,TRBJ2-1,TRBV12-3/TRBV12-4,many,TGTGCCAGCAGTTTTTCCCGCCCAAGCGCCTACAATGAGCAGTTCTTC,CASSFSRPSAYNEQFF
TRBD2,TRBJ2-7,TRBV6-5,-,TGTGCCAGCAGTTACATGGGACTAGCGGGCCTAAGCTCCTACGAGCAGTACTTC,CASSYMGLAGLSSYEQYF
TRBD1,TRBJ2-5,TRBV7-6,few,TGTGCCAGCAGCCTCCGGACAGGTATTGAGATGGAGACCCAGTACTTC,CASSLRTGIEMETQYF
TRBD1,TRBJ1-1,TRBV4-3,many,TGCGCCAGCAGTCAATACAGGGGAACGAACACTGAAGCTTTCTTT,CASSQYRGTNTEAFF
-,TRBJ2-1,TRBV6-5,-,TGTGCCAGCACCCGAACGGGCAGTCCGTACAATGAGCAGTTCTTC,CASTRTGSPYNEQFF
TRBD1,TRBJ2-5,TRBV7-2,many,TGTGCCAGCAGCTTAGGAATTACAGGGGGGTCTCGGGAGACCCAGTACTTC,CASSLGITGGSRETQYF
-,TRBJ1-1,TRBV12-3/TRBV12-4,many,TGTGCCAGCAGCCCCTTCCTGAACACTGAAGCTTTCTTT,CASSPFLNTEAFF
-,TRBJ2-3,TRBV27,few,TGTGCCAGCAGTTTTGTAGCCCGGTATACAGATACGCAGTATTTT,CASSFVARYTDTQYF
TRBD2,TRBJ2-7,TRBV9,few,TGTGCCAGCAGCGTAACTAGCGGGGCCAACGAGCAGTACTTC,CASSVTSGANEQYF
-,TRBJ2-7,TRBV3-1,many,TGTGCCAGCAGCTCCCGACAGTCCCCCTACGAGCAGTACTTC,CASSSRQSPYEQYF
TRBD1,TRBJ2-7,TRBV7-9,many,TGTGCCAGCAGCTTACAGGGGGTTCACTACGAGCAGTACTTC,CASSLQGVHYEQYF
-,TRBJ1-1,TRBV18,many,TGTGCCAGCTCACCTTGGAGCAGCCGCTCTGAAGCTTTCTTT,CASSPWSSRSEAFF
-,TRBJ1-3,TRBV2,many,TGTGCCAGCATGGACCGTACTGGAAACACCATATATTTT,CASMDRTGNTIYF
-,TRBJ2-5,TRBV5-6,-,TGTGCCAGCAGCTCCGGGGGGCCCCAAGAGACCCAGTACTTC,CASSSGGPQETQYF
-,TRBJ2-5,TRBV7-6,few,TGTGCCAGCAGCTTACCTCGGGGGGAGACCCAGTACTTC,CASSLPRGETQYF
TRBD1,TRBJ2-2,TRBV12-3/TRBV12-4,many,TGTGCCAGCAGTCCTTGGACAGGGGCGATCACCGGGGAGCTGTTTTTT,CASSPWTGAITGELFF
-,TRBJ2-1,TRBV6-5,many,TGTGCCAGCAGTTATTGGGACAATTACAATGAGCAGTTCTTC,CASSYWDNYNEQFF
TRBD2,TRBJ2-1,TRBV6-4,few,TGTGCCAGCAGTGACTCAGCGGGATCCTACAATGAGCAGTTCTTC,CASSDSAGSYNEQFF
TRBD2,TRBJ2-1,TRBV13,many,TGTGCCAGCAGCCCTAGGACTAGCGCTCACAATGAGCAGTTCTTC,CASSPRTSAHNEQFF
-,TRBJ1-1,TRBV29-1,-,TGCAGCGTTGACGTGAACACTGAAGCTTTCTTT,CSVDVNTEAFF